Listed below are T cell receptor beta chains from one sample, sequenced in a study of cytomegalovirus exposure and HLA in healthy donors. Assay: immunoSEQ multiplex PCR; the TCRdb copy retains only in-frame clones and omits some. The sample includes 150,000 to 200,000 clones, over 75% seen only once; the top ten take under 2%. Sequenced material: PBMCs. Receptors were obtained from a woman in her twenties or thirties in good health and CMV-seronegative. Each CDR3 is given with its conserved first and last residue. The D gene is left open where the match is weak. Where a row states a size, it is once, few, many or the class of an expanded clone; other rows omit it.

v_gene	abundance	j_gene	d_gene	CDR3aa	CDR3nt
TRBV30	few	TRBJ1-2	TRBD1	CAWTPDRAFYGYTF	TGTGCCTGGACCCCCGACAGGGCTTTCTATGGCTACACCTTC
TRBV4-1	few	TRBJ2-7	.	CASSQITGRGGLYEQYF	TGCGCCAGCAGCCAAATTACGGGAAGGGGGGGCCTTTACGAGCAGTACTTC
TRBV6-6	.	TRBJ1-3	TRBD1	CASRQGLIDTIYF	TGTGCCAGTCGACAGGGCCTGATAGACACCATATATTTT
TRBV15	.	TRBJ2-3	TRBD2	CATARLAGEDTQYF	TGTGCCACCGCGCGGTTAGCGGGGGAAGATACGCAGTATTTT
TRBV15	.	TRBJ2-5	.	CATSSGGVETQYF	TGTGCCACCAGCAGCGGAGGGGTGGAGACCCAGTACTTC
TRBV27	.	TRBJ2-7	.	CASSLLSGGGSYEQYF	TGTGCCAGCAGTTTACTGTCAGGAGGAGGCTCCTACGAGCAGTACTTC
TRBV2	few	TRBJ1-5	.	CASSDRNQPQHF	TGTGCCAGCAGTGATCGGAATCAGCCCCAGCATTTT
TRBV7-9	.	TRBJ2-7	.	CASSLGGTHYEQYF	TGTGCCAGCAGCTTAGGGGGCACACACTACGAGCAGTACTTC
TRBV7-6	.	TRBJ2-7	TRBD1	CASSSYRGAYEQYF	TGTGCCAGCAGCTCCTACAGGGGCGCCTACGAGCAGTACTTC
TRBV7-9	.	TRBJ2-6	.	CASSSNRVGTGANVLTF	TGTGCCAGCAGCTCCAACAGGGTGGGGACTGGGGCCAACGTCCTGACTTTC
TRBV29-1	few	TRBJ2-3	.	CSAGLERATDTQYF	TGCAGCGCCGGACTGGAGCGGGCCACAGATACGCAGTATTTT
TRBV7-7	.	TRBJ2-5	TRBD2	CASSPGLAGGQETQYF	TGTGCTAGCAGCCCTGGACTAGCGGGGGGCCAAGAGACCCAGTACTTC
TRBV19	.	TRBJ2-1	TRBD2	CASSIEAGVSYNEQFF	TGTGCCAGTAGTATAGAAGCGGGAGTGTCCTACAATGAGCAGTTCTTC
TRBV4-2	.	TRBJ2-3	TRBD2	CASSLDGLAGRTDTQYF	TGTGCCAGCAGCCTGGACGGACTAGCGGGGCGCACAGATACGCAGTATTTT
TRBV30	.	TRBJ1-2	.	CAWSRIGSGGYTF	TGTGCCTGGAGTCGAATAGGGTCGGGGGGCTACACCTTC
TRBV6-6	few	TRBJ1-1	TRBD1	CASSRKQGWESFF	TGTGCCAGCAGTCGAAAACAGGGGTGGGAATCTTTCTTT
TRBV7-6	.	TRBJ2-1	TRBD2	CASSPRVSGRPSSYNEQFF	TGTGCCAGCAGCCCCCGGGTTAGCGGGAGGCCAAGCTCCTACAATGAGCAGTTCTTC
TRBV27	.	TRBJ1-5	TRBD1	CASSNRGPGQPQHF	TGTGCCAGCAGTAACAGGGGGCCGGGGCAGCCCCAGCATTTT
TRBV30	.	TRBJ2-7	.	CAWRGPRKQYF	TGTGCCTGGAGGGGCCCCAGAAAGCAGTACTTC
TRBV25-1	.	TRBJ2-5	TRBD2	CASSGPPTSRKETQYF	TGTGCCAGCAGTGGCCCCCCGACTAGCCGAAAAGAGACCCAGTACTTC
TRBV6-1	.	TRBJ2-3	.	CASRGQQEDTQYF	TGTGCCAGCAGGGGACAACAAGAGGATACGCAGTATTTT
TRBV1	.	TRBJ2-1	.	CTSSLSRRGSLSYNEQFF	TGCACCAGCAGCCTTTCCCGACGGGGGAGCCTTTCCTACAATGAGCAGTTCTTC
TRBV5-4	.	TRBJ2-3	TRBD2	CASSLGLAGTDTQYF	TGTGCCAGCAGCTTGGGACTAGCGGGCACAGATACGCAGTATTTT
TRBV27	.	TRBJ1-1	TRBD1	CASSITGGSNTEAFF	TGTGCCAGCAGTATAACAGGGGGCTCGAACACTGAAGCTTTCTTT
TRBV27	.	TRBJ1-4	TRBD1	CASSHRQGSEKLFF	TGTGCCAGCAGTCATCGACAGGGGAGTGAAAAACTGTTTTTT
TRBV5-1	.	TRBJ2-1	TRBD2	CASSNALSGANEQFF	TGCGCCAGCAGCAATGCTCTAAGCGGGGCGAATGAGCAGTTCTTC
TRBV6-1	once	TRBJ1-6	.	CASSGTAYAYNSPLHF	TGTGCCAGCAGTGGGACAGCCTATGCCTATAATTCACCCCTCCACTTT
TRBV4-1	.	TRBJ2-1	TRBD2	CASSQERLAGNNEQFF	TGCGCCAGCAGCCAAGAGAGGCTAGCGGGGAACAATGAGCAGTTCTTC
TRBV5-4	.	TRBJ2-7	TRBD2	CASSGGASGRQLSYEQYF	TGTGCCAGCAGCGGGGGGGCTAGCGGGAGGCAACTCTCCTACGAGCAGTACTTC
TRBV4-3	few	TRBJ2-7	.	CASSHREEYEQYF	TGCGCCAGCAGCCACCGAGAGGAGTACGAGCAGTACTTC
TRBV2	.	TRBJ2-7	TRBD1	CASSEEQGSYEQYF	TGTGCCAGCAGTGAAGAACAGGGGTCCTACGAGCAGTACTTC
TRBV27	.	TRBJ2-3	TRBD2	CASSQTRTSSQYF	TGTGCCAGCAGCCAAACCCGGACTAGTTCGCAGTATTTT
TRBV30	.	TRBJ1-6	.	CAWSRGRDGTPLHF	TGTGCCTGGAGCCGTGGCAGGGATGGAACACCCCTCCACTTT
TRBV6-1	.	TRBJ2-5	TRBD2	CASTGGGDQETQYF	TGTGCCAGCACCGGCGGGGGAGATCAAGAGACCCAGTACTTC
TRBV27	.	TRBJ2-7	TRBD2	CASRNSGGHSYEQYF	TGTGCCAGCCGGAATAGCGGGGGGCATTCCTACGAGCAGTACTTC
TRBV2	.	TRBJ2-3	.	CASSIGLSDTQYF	TGTGCCAGCAGTATAGGACTCTCAGATACGCAGTATTTT
TRBV5-4	.	TRBJ2-1	.	CASSLDTSNEQFF	TGTGCCAGCAGCTTGGACACATCCAATGAGCAGTTCTTC
TRBV19	.	TRBJ2-1	TRBD1	CASSIGTGGWNEQFF	TGTGCCAGTAGTATAGGGACAGGGGGTTGGAATGAGCAGTTCTTC
TRBV19	once	TRBJ1-5	.	CASSILGDTVRYSNQPQHF	TGTGCCAGTAGTATACTCGGGGACACCGTCCGTTATAGCAATCAGCCCCAGCATTTT
TRBV6-5	.	TRBJ2-2	.	CASSYSRARGELFF	TGTGCCAGCAGTTACTCGAGGGCTCGGGGGGAGCTGTTTTTT
TRBV4-3	.	TRBJ2-7	.	CASSQLTGSQASEQYF	TGCGCCAGCAGCCAATTAACCGGGAGCCAGGCGTCCGAGCAGTACTTC
TRBV4-2	.	TRBJ1-4	TRBD1	CASRRTGTGDEKLFF	TGTGCCAGCAGGCGAACCGGGACAGGGGATGAAAAACTGTTTTTT
TRBV7-8	.	TRBJ2-5	.	CASSFREPTQETQYF	TGTGCCAGCAGCTTTCGGGAGCCCACCCAAGAGACCCAGTACTTC
TRBV6-4	.	TRBJ1-2	TRBD1	CASSDVPGQVYGYTF	TGTGCCAGCAGTGACGTCCCGGGACAGGTCTATGGCTACACCTTC